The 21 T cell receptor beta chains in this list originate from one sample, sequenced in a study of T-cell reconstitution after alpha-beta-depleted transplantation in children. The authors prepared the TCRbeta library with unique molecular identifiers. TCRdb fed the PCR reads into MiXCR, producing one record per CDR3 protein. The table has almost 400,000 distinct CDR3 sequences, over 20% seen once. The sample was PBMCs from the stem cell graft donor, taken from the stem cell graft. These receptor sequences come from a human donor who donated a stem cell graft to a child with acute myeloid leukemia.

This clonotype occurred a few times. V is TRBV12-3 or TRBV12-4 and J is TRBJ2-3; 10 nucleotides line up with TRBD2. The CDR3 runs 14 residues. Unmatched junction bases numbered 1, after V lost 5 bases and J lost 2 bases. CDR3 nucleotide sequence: TGTGCCAGCAGTACTAGCGGGAACACAGATACGCAGTATTTT. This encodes CASSTSGNTDTQYF.

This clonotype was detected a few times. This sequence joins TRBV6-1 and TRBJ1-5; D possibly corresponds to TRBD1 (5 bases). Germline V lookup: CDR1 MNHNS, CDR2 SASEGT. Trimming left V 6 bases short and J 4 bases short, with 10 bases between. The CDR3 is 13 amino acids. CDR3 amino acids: CASRTVENQPQHF. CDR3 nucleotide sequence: TGTGCCAGCAGGACAGTTGAGAATCAGCCCCAGCATTTT.

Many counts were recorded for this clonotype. The CDR3 bases are TGTGCCAGCCTCGGAGGGGGTAATTCACCCCTCCACTTT. It translates to CASLGGGNSPLHF. This rearrangement joins TRBV27 to TRBJ1-6; TRBD1 might be the D (6 bases). The CDR3 covers 13 residues. Trimming took 8 bases from V and 6 from J, leaving 11 bases between them. Germline CDR1 and CDR2: MNHEY and SMNVEV (reference sequence).

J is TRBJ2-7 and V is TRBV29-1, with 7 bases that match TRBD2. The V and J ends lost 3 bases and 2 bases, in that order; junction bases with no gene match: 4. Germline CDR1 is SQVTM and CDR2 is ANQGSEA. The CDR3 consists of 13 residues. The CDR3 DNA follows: TGCAGCGTTGACGGGGGAGGGACCTACGAGCAGTACTTC. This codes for CSVDGGGTYEQYF.

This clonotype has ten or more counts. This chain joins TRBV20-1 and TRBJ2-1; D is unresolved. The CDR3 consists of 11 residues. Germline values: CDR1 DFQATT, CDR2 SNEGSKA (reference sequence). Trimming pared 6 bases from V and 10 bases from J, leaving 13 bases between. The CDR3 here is CSALIAREQFF. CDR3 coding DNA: TGCAGTGCGCTAATAGCTCGCGAGCAGTTCTTC.

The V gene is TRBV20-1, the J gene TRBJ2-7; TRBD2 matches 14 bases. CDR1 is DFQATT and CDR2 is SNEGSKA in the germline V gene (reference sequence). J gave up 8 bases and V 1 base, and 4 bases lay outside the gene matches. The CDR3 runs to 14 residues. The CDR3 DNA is TGCAGTGCTAGAGGACTAGCGGGAGGGGGGAAGCAGTACTTC. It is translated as CSARGLAGGGKQYF.

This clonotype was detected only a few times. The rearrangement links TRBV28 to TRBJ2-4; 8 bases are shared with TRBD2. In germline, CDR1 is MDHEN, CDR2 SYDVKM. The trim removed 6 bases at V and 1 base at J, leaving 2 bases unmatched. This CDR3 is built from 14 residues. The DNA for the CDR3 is TGTGCCAGCAGATCGGGGGGGGCCAAAAACATTCAGTACTTC. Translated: CASRSGGAKNIQYF. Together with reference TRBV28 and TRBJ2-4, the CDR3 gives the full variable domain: DVKVTQSSRYLVKRTGEKVFLECVQDMDHENMFWYRQDPGLGLRLIYFSYDVKMKEKGDIPEGYSVSREKKERFSLILESASTNQTSMYLCASRSGGAKNIQYFGAGTRLSVL.

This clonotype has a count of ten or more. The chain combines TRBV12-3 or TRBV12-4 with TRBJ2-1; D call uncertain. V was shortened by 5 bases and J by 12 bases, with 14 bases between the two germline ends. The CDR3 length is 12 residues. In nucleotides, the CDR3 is TGTGCCAGCAGTACTGCGCTCGATAGGCAGTTCTTC. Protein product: CASSTALDRQFF.

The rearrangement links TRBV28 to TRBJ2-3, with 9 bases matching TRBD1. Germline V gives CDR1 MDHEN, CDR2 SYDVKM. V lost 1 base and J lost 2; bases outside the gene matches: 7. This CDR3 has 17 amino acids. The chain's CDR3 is CASSLSRDRGYTDTQYF. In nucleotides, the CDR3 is TGTGCCAGCAGTTTATCACGAGACAGGGGGTACACAGATACGCAGTATTTT.

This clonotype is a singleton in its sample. CDR3 sequence (DNA): TGTGCCAGCAGTTTAGTTTCCGGGGGGCCCCTATACAATGAGCAGTTCTTC. It yields the protein CASSLVSGGPLYNEQFF. The chain links TRBV28 to TRBJ2-1, with a tentative D call TRBD2 (7 bases). Germline-derived CDR1 and CDR2 are MDHEN and SYDVKM. The V and J ends lost 2 bases and 4 bases respectively, with 18 bases between them. This CDR3 comprises 17 residues.

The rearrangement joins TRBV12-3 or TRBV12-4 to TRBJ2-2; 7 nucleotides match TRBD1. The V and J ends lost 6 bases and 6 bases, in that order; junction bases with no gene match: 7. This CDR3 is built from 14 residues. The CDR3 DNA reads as TGTGCCAGCAGCCAAACAGGGGCCGCCGGGGAGCTGTTTTTT. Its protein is CASSQTGAAGELFF.

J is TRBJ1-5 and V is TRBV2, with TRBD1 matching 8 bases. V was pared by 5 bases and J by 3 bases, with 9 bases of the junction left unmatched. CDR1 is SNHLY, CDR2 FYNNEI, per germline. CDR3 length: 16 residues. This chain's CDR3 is CASSNRDRRNNQPQHF. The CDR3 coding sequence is TGTGCCAGCAGTAACCGGGACAGGCGAAACAATCAGCCCCAGCATTTT.

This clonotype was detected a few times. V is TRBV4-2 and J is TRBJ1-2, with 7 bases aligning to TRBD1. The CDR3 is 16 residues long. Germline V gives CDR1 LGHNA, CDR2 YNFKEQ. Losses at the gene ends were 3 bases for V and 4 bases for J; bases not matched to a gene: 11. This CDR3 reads CASSHPSEGQIYGYTF. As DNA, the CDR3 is TGTGCCAGCAGCCACCCCTCGGAGGGACAGATCTATGGCTACACCTTC.

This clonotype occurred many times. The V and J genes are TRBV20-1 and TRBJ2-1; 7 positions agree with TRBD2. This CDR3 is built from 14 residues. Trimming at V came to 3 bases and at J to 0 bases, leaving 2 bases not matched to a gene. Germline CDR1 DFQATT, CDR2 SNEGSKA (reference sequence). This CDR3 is CSASPGGSYNEQFF. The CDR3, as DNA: TGCAGTGCTAGTCCGGGAGGCTCCTACAATGAGCAGTTCTTC.

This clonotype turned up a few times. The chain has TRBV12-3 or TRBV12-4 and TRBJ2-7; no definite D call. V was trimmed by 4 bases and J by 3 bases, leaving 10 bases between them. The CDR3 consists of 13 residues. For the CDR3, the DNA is TGTGCCAGCAGTTACAAAGAGCGCTACGAGCAGTACTTC. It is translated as CASSYKERYEQYF.

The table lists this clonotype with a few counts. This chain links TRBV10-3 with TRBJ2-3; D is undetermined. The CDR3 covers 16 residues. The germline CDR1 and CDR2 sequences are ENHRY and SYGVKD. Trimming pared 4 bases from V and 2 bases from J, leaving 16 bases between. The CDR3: CAISGKAERYTDTQYF. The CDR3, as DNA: TGTGCCATCAGTGGGAAGGCAGAGAGATACACAGATACGCAGTATTTT.

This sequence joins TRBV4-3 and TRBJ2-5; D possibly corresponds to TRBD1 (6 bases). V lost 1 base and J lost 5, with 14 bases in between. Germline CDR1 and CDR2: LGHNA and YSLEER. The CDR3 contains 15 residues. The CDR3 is CASSQGYRAGETQYF. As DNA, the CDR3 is TGCGCCAGCAGCCAAGGGTACAGGGCAGGCGAGACCCAGTACTTC.

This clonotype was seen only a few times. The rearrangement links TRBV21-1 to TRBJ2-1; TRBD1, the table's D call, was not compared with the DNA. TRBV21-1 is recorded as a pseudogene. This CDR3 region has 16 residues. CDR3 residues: CASSNRDTGPYNEQFF. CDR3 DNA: TGTGCCAGCAGCAACCGGGACACGGGCCCCTACAATGAGCAGTTCTTC.

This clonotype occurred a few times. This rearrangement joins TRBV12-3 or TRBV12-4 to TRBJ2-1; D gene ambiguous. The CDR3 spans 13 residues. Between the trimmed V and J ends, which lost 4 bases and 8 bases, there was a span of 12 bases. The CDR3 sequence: CASSSPLFDEQFF. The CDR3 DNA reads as TGTGCCAGCAGTTCTCCATTGTTCGATGAGCAGTTCTTC.

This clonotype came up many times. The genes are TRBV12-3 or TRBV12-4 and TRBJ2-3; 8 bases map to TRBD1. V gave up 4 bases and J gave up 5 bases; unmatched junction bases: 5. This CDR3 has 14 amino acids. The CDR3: CASSSGQERDTQYF. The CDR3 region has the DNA TGTGCCAGCAGTTCGGGACAGGAGAGAGATACGCAGTATTTT.

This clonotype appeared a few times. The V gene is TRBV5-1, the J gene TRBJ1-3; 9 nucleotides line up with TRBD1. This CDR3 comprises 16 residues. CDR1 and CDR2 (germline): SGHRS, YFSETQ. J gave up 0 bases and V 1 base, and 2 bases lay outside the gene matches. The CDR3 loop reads CASSLQTGGSGNTIYF. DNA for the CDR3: TGCGCCAGCAGCTTGCAGACAGGGGGCTCTGGAAACACCATATATTTT.